The sequence of this T cell receptor beta chain was determined in a study of blood T cell repertoires in COVID-19. This table comes from immunoSEQ multiplex PCR, and its TCRdb copy is limited to in-frame clones, with some not included. The table lists approximately 74,000 clones, almost 85% of them singletons. V lost 3 bases to trimming and J lost 4 bases; unmatched junction nucleotides: 1. Germline V gives CDR1 LNHNV, CDR2 YYDKDF (reference sequence). This CDR3 region has 14 residues. The chain employs TRBV15 and TRBJ2-7; 12 bases match TRBD2. The source material was peripheral blood. The source is a man aged 70-80 years with acute or convalescent COVID-19. CDR3 region: CATSSTSGRYEQYF. Here the CDR3 DNA reads TGTGCCACCAGCAGTACTAGCGGGAGGTACGAGCAGTACTTC.